The following is a T cell receptor beta chain sequence with its context. CDR1 SQVTM and CDR2 ANQGSEA come from the germline V gene. V shed 7 bases and J 5 bases; nucleotides not matched to a gene: 11. CDR3 length: 14 residues. The data were obtained in a study of OX40 agonist ivuxolimab in advanced cancers. Sequencing used immunoSEQ multiplex PCR; TCRdb keeps in-frame clones, though not all of them. The table records approximately 78,000 clones, approximately 85% of them present only once. The source material was CD4+ or CD8+ T cells sorted from blood, sampled in a trial of the OX40 agonist ivuxolimab. The chain couples TRBV29-1 to TRBJ2-3; 8 bases map to TRBD2. This TCR came from an adult with an advanced solid tumor such as melanoma, head and neck, liver or kidney cancer. CDR3 region: CSATLAVGIDTQYF. The CDR3 bases are TGCAGCGCCACACTAGCGGTAGGGATAGATACGCAGTATTTT.